This T cell receptor beta chain was sequenced during a study of response to subunit inactivated influenza vaccine. General study findings and limits: Only a handful of new T cells, the authors suggested, are recruited with each seasonal influenza vaccination.

The V and J ends lost 3 bases and 6 bases respectively, with 9 bases between them. From germline, CDR1 is MNHEY and CDR2 SMNVEV (reference sequence). This CDR3 has 13 amino acids. This clonotype has a handful of counts. Its cognate antigen is unknown. One entry per CDR3 protein results from TCRdb running MiXCR on the RT-PCR reads. This repertoire shows about 780,000 distinct CDR3 sequences, under 20% found once; its top ten account for 11%. The sequence came from a man aged 45-65 years who received an inactivated influenza vaccine. Sequencing was performed on PBMCs from blood, taken roughly 5 days after vaccination. J is TRBJ2-1 and V is TRBV27; D possibly corresponds to TRBD2 (6 bases). The CDR3 here is CASSFRGSNEQFF. The CDR3 DNA reads as TGTGCCAGCAGTTTCCGGGGGAGCAATGAGCAGTTCTTC.